This TCR beta chain originates from a study of CD8+ T cells in alopecia areata. Across the whole study: Patients in the treated group were given tofacitinib by mouth, 5 to 10 mg twice a day.

Those with alopecia areata gave lesional scalp punch biopsies and peripheral blood. Both CD4+ and CD8+ T cells were separated by sorting PBMCs. With regard to this clone: The antigen is unknown.

The CDR3 has 13 residues. Germline V gene lookup returns CDR1 SGHAT and CDR2 FQDESV (reference sequence). The V end was cut by 2 bases, the J end by 4 bases, with 8 bases between. Broader study findings: Lesional scalp, especially alopecia totalis/universalis, showed higher clonality than normal scalp.

It was cDNA, reverse transcribed from extracted RNA, that served as the sequencing template. Produced via immunoSEQ multiplex PCR; TCRdb's table is partial and in-frame only. The sample has some 120,000 clones, 45% to 60% seen once; the top ten hold 4.5% to 5.5%. V gene TRBV11-1 combines with J gene TRBJ1-1; D is possibly TRBD1 (6 bases). Sequencing used CD4+ T cells sorted from blood, obtained at week 0. The sequence derives from a human donor with alopecia areata. CDR3 in amino acids: CASSLTRGTEAFF. The DNA for the CDR3 is TGTGCCAGCAGCTTAACCAGGGGCACTGAAGCTTTCTTT.